Listed below are T cell receptor beta chains from one sample, sequenced in a study of blood T cells in healthy people across ages. TCRdb processed the 5' RACE reads anew with MiXCR; each CDR3 protein has one entry. The table lists about 1.5 million distinct CDR3 sequences, roughly 45% of them singletons. The specimen sequenced was blood. The source of these receptors is a woman between 18 and 29 years old in good health. The CDR3 runs from the conserved cysteine through the conserved F or W. The order of the fields is J gene, clone size, V gene, D gene, CDR3 DNA, CDR3 protein. The D gene is left open where the match is weak. Size is stated for part of the rows, as once, few or many counts, or as a class when the clone is expanded.

J: TRBJ1-1; size: few; V: TRBV5-1; D: TRBD1; DNA: TGCGCCAGCAGCACCTTCCGGGACAGGGGAACCTACACTGAAGCTTTCTTT; CDR3: CASSTFRDRGTYTEAFF
J: TRBJ2-1; size: -; V: TRBV12-3/TRBV12-4; D: TRBD2; DNA: TGTGCCAGCAGGACCGGGACTAGCGGCTTTGAGCAGTTCTTC; CDR3: CASRTGTSGFEQFF
J: TRBJ2-1; size: -; V: TRBV20-1; D: -; DNA: TGCAGTGCTAGAGATAATAAGGCGAGCTACCATGAGCAGTTCTTC; CDR3: CSARDNKASYHEQFF
J: TRBJ1-6; size: -; V: TRBV6-5; D: TRBD1; DNA: TGTGCCGGCTGGTTCTGGGACAGGGTCGATTCACCCCTCCACTTT; CDR3: CAGWFWDRVDSPLHF
J: TRBJ2-7; size: once; V: TRBV11-1; D: -; DNA: TGTGCCAGCAGCCCCACGGGTAGCGTGCCGTACGAGCAGTACTTC; CDR3: CASSPTGSVPYEQYF
J: TRBJ1-2; size: -; V: TRBV7-2; D: -; DNA: TGTGCCAGCAGCTTCGAAGGGACCCATGGCTACACCTTC; CDR3: CASSFEGTHGYTF
J: TRBJ2-3; size: few; V: TRBV28; D: TRBD2; DNA: TGTGCCAGCAGTTTACCGCCGGGTAGCGGGGGGGCATTTGATACGCAGTATTTT; CDR3: CASSLPPGSGGAFDTQYF
J: TRBJ2-7; size: -; V: TRBV7-2; D: TRBD2; DNA: TGTGCCAGCAGGGGACTAGCGGGAGGGAACGAGCAGTACTTC; CDR3: CASRGLAGGNEQYF
J: TRBJ1-5; size: few; V: TRBV30; D: -; DNA: TGTGCCTGGAGTGGGTCAAGCAATCAGCCCCAGCATTTT; CDR3: CAWSGSSNQPQHF
J: TRBJ2-1; size: -; V: TRBV2; D: TRBD2; DNA: TGTGCCAGCACTCACGACGGCACCCTAGCGGGGGGTTACAATGAGCAGTTCTTC; CDR3: CASTHDGTLAGGYNEQFF
J: TRBJ1-5; size: -; V: TRBV7-6; D: -; DNA: TGTGCCAGCAGCCTCTATCCGGGGGGACAAAAGGATCAGCCCCAGCATTTT; CDR3: CASSLYPGGQKDQPQHF
J: TRBJ2-7; size: many; V: TRBV10-3; D: TRBD2; DNA: TGTGCCATCAGTGAGTCGCCGCTAGCGGGAGACGAGCAGTACTTC; CDR3: CAISESPLAGDEQYF
J: TRBJ2-5; size: few; V: TRBV6-2/TRBV6-3; D: -; DNA: TGTGCCAGCAGATTCGGACCCTTAGTGGAGACCCAGTACTTC; CDR3: CASRFGPLVETQYF
J: TRBJ2-7; size: -; V: TRBV5-4; D: TRBD1; DNA: TGTGCCAGCAGCTGGCAGGACAGGGGGCTGATCGAGCAGTACTTC; CDR3: CASSWQDRGLIEQYF
J: TRBJ2-7; size: -; V: TRBV5-1; D: TRBD2; DNA: TGCGTAAGGTCGCTAGCGGCTTCCTACAATGAGCAGTACTTC; CDR3: CVRSLAASYNEQYF
J: TRBJ2-1; size: -; V: TRBV7-2; D: TRBD2; DNA: TGTGCCAGCACCCAAATGGCGCGGGAGGGTGAGCAGTTCTTC; CDR3: CASTQMAREGEQFF
J: TRBJ2-1; size: -; V: TRBV29-1; D: -; DNA: TGCAGCGTTGAAGATCTTCAGCAGGGGCCCCAGCATGAGCAGTTCTTC; CDR3: CSVEDLQQGPQHEQFF
J: TRBJ2-3; size: -; V: TRBV7-3; D: -; DNA: TGTGCCAGCAGTGCTTCGGTCTCGAACCCCACAGATACGCAGTATTTT; CDR3: CASSASVSNPTDTQYF
J: TRBJ1-2; size: few; V: TRBV28; D: -; DNA: TGTGCCAGCAGTTTACTAGCGGCTGGGAGGGGCGGCTACACCTTC; CDR3: CASSLLAAGRGGYTF
J: TRBJ2-1; size: few; V: TRBV11-2; D: TRBD2; DNA: TGTGCCAGCAGCTTAGGTGTAGAGGCTAGCGGGAGGGCCTTCAATGAGCAGTTCTTC; CDR3: CASSLGVEASGRAFNEQFF
J: TRBJ2-1; size: -; V: TRBV2; D: TRBD2; DNA: TGTGCCAGCAGTGGATCCGGGACTAGCGAGAATGAGCAGTTCTTC; CDR3: CASSGSGTSENEQFF
J: TRBJ1-2; size: -; V: TRBV2; D: -; DNA: TGTGCCAGCATTCTAAACCCGAGGACATCCGGCTACACCTTC; CDR3: CASILNPRTSGYTF
J: TRBJ2-7; size: few; V: TRBV6-6; D: TRBD1; DNA: TGTGCCAGCAGGGGACAGGGGGCCTGGGAGCAGTACTTC; CDR3: CASRGQGAWEQYF
J: TRBJ1-2; size: -; V: TRBV4-1; D: TRBD1; DNA: TGCGCCAGCAGCCAAGGAAGGGGGCGCAGCTATGGCTACACCTTC; CDR3: CASSQGRGRSYGYTF
J: TRBJ2-3; size: few; V: TRBV12-3/TRBV12-4; D: -; DNA: TGTGCCAGCACCGACTCCTCTCCGCAGTATTTT; CDR3: CASTDSSPQYF
J: TRBJ2-5; size: -; V: TRBV6-5; D: TRBD2; DNA: TGTGCCAGCAGGGACGGACTAGCGGAGACCCAGTACTTC; CDR3: CASRDGLAETQYF
J: TRBJ1-2; size: few; V: TRBV28; D: -; DNA: TGTGCCAGCAGTGCCGGGCATCGCTATGGCTACACCTTC; CDR3: CASSAGHRYGYTF
J: TRBJ1-2; size: many; V: TRBV29-1; D: -; DNA: TGCAGCGTCGAGACGGGGAACTGGGGCTACACCTTC; CDR3: CSVETGNWGYTF
J: TRBJ2-3; size: few; V: TRBV11-2; D: TRBD2; DNA: TGTGCCAGCGTCCTAGCGGGGAGGACCACAGATACGCAGTATTTT; CDR3: CASVLAGRTTDTQYF
J: TRBJ1-5; size: once; V: TRBV15; D: -; DNA: TGTGCCACGAGCGCTCGGGGCAGGGTGGAGATAAAGCCCCAGCATTTT; CDR3: CATSARGRVEIKPQHF
J: TRBJ2-2; size: -; V: TRBV20-1; D: -; DNA: TGCAGTGCTAGTAGGGGGGAGCTGTTTTTT; CDR3: CSASRGELFF
J: TRBJ2-7; size: -; V: TRBV4-2; D: -; DNA: TGTGCCAGCAGCCAAGGTAGGGCAGGGGTCTCCTACGAGCAGTACTTC; CDR3: CASSQGRAGVSYEQYF
J: TRBJ1-1; size: -; V: TRBV6-1; D: -; DNA: TGTGCCAGCAGGAAGGAGACGGGGGGCGCTGAAGCTTTCTTT; CDR3: CASRKETGGAEAFF
J: TRBJ2-7; size: few; V: TRBV3-1; D: -; DNA: TGTGCCAGCAGCTACCTAGACGGTTACGAGCAGTACTTC; CDR3: CASSYLDGYEQYF
J: TRBJ1-1; size: few; V: TRBV2; D: -; DNA: TGTGCCAGCATCCTCGGGGAAGTTACTGAAGCTTTCTTT; CDR3: CASILGEVTEAFF
J: TRBJ2-7; size: few; V: TRBV27; D: TRBD1; DNA: TGTGCCAGCAGCCTAAAGCGGACAGGGGGCGCTCGGTACGAGCAGTACTTC; CDR3: CASSLKRTGGARYEQYF
J: TRBJ2-7; size: -; V: TRBV4-1; D: TRBD1; DNA: TGCGCCAGCAGCCAAGATATCGGACAGGACTCCTACGAGCAGTACTTC; CDR3: CASSQDIGQDSYEQYF
J: TRBJ1-6; size: few; V: TRBV27; D: TRBD1; DNA: TGTGCCAGCAGCATCGGGACAGGAGCCTCACCCCTCCACTTT; CDR3: CASSIGTGASPLHF
J: TRBJ2-7; size: -; V: TRBV4-1; D: -; DNA: TGCGCCAGCAGCCGAACCGCAGGGGAGCCCTCCTACGAGCAGTACTTC; CDR3: CASSRTAGEPSYEQYF